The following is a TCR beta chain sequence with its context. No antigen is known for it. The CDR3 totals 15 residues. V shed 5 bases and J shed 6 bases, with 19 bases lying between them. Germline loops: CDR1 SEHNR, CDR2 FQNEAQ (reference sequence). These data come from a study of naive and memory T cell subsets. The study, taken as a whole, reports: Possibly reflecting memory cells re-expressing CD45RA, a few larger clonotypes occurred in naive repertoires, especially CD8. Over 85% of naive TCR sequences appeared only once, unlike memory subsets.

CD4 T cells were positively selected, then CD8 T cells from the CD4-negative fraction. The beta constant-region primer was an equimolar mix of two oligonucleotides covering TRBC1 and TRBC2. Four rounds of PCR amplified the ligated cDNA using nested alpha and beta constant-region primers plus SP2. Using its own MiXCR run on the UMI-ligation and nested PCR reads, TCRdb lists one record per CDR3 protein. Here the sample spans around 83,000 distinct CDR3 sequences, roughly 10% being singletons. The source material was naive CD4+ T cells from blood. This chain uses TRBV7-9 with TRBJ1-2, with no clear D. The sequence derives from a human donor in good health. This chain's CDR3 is CASSPRGPEGNGYTF. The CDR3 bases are TGTGCCAGCAGCCCCAGAGGCCCGGAGGGCAATGGCTACACCTTC. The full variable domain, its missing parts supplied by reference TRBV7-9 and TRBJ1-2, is DTGVSQNPRHKITKRGQNVTFRCDPISEHNRLYWYRQTLGQGPEFLTYFQNEAQLEKSRLLSDRFSAERPKGSFSTLEIQRTEQGDSAMYLCASSPRGPEGNGYTFGSGTRLTVV.